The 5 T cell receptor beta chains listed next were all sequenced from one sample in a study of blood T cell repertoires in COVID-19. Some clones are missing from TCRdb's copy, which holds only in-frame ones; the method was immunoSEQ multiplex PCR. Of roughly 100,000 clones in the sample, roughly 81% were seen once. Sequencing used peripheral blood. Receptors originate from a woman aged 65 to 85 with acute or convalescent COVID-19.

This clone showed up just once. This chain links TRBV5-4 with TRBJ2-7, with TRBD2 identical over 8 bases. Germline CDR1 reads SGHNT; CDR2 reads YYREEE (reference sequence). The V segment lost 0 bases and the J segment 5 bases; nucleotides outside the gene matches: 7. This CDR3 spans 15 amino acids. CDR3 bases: TGTGCCAGCAGCTTGGAAGGCGGGAGGACCGACGAGCAGTACTTC. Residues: CASSLEGGRTDEQYF.

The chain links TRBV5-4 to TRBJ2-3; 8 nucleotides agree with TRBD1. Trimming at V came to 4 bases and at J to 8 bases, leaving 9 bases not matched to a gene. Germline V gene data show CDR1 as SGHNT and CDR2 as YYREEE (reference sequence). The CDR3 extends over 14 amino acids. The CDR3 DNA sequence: TGTGCCAGCAGCGCGACAGGGGAACGGGCTACGCAGTATTTT. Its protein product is CASSATGERATQYF.

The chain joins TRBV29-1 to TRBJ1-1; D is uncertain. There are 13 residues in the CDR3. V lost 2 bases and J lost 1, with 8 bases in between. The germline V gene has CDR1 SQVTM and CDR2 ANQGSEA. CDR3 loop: CSVEPRKNTEAFF. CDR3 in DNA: TGCAGCGTTGAACCCAGGAAGAACACTGAAGCTTTCTTT.

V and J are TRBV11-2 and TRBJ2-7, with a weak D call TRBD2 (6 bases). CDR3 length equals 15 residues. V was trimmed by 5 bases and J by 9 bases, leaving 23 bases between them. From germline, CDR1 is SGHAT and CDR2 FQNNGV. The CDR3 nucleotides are TGTGCCAGCAGCCGGCCCCTAGCGCCGGGCTCGGGGCAGTACTTC. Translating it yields CASSRPLAPGSGQYF.

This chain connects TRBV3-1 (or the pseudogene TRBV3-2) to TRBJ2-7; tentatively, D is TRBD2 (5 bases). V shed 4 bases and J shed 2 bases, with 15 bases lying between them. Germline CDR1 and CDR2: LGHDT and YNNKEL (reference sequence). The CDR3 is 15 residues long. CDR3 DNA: TGTGCCAGCAGCCCAGAGGACGGGGAACCCTACGAGCAGTACTTC. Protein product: CASSPEDGEPYEQYF.